The subject of this entry is one TCR beta chain. This clone's antigen is unknown. For every CD8+ T cell subset, approximately 330,000 cells were flow-sorted straight into RLT lysis buffer, and each subset was sorted in triplicate. To exclude memory contaminants, naive CD8+ T cells were stringently defined as CD45RO-CCR7+CD27+CD95-. Peripheral blood mononuclear cells were isolated from buffy coats by standard density gradient centrifugation. A FACSAria III was used to flow-sort naive CD8+ T cells into CXCR3-negative and CXCR3-positive populations. Total RNA was extracted from sorted cells with an RNeasy Mini Kit. The data derive from a study of CXCR3-negative and CXCR3-positive naive CD8 T cells (dated by TCRdb to the late 2010s). For context, the study as a whole: In total, roughly 140 million TRB reads were obtained, corresponding to roughly 1.5 +/- 0.3 million reads per library. The diversity and physicochemical repertoire analyses included some 11 donors pooled from two independent experiments. The TRBV-TRBJ cluster analysis covered naive subsets from roughly 5 donors and memory cells from 3 donors. General findings and caveats noted by the study authors: Naive CXCR3-negative and CXCR3-positive cells from the same donor showed similar TRBV-TRBJ usage, whereas memory cells showed distinct patterns. Because surface CD5, which is linked to self-reactivity in mice, was comparable between the naive subsets, TCR interaction strength was also inferred from TRB CDR3 physicochemical properties. TRB CDR3s from CXCR3-positive naive cells showed higher hydrophobicity (lower Kidera factor 4), lower energy, and higher strength and volume indices than CXCR3-negative naive cells. Both naive subsets had comparably high repertoire diversity, while memory CD8+ T cells had much lower repertoire diversity. Because CXCR3 expression was partially decreased after cryopreservation, freshly isolated PBMCs were used for most assays.

From a lookup of the germline V gene, CDR1 and CDR2 are SGHVS and FQNEAQ. Its CDR3 holds 16 amino acids, cysteine through phenylalanine. No DNA is given. Sequencing was performed on a NextSeq 550. The Human TCR Profiling Kit (MiLaboratory) was used to prepare UMI-labeled 5' RACE TRB cDNA libraries. The full amount of extracted RNA was used for cDNA synthesis, and the full amount of resulting cDNA was used for PCR amplification. Libraries were prepared in parallel with an identical number of PCR cycles. The original pipeline was this. MIGEC and MiXCR extracted about 54,000 +/- 9,700 unique UMI-labeled TRB cDNA molecules per library, requiring at least two reads per UMI. On average, approximately 40,000 +/- 10,000 functional in-frame TRB CDR3 nucleotide clonotypes lacking stop codons were found per library. Diversity metrics, including normalized Shannon-Wiener and Chao1, were computed in VDJtools after downsampling to 5000 UMI-labeled TRB molecules per sample. Clonotype-size-weighted physicochemical properties of the central five CDR3 residues (interaction energy, strength, volume and Kidera factor 4) were computed in VDJtools. Reprocessed by TCRdb, the reads give a single entry per CDR3 protein sequence, without DNA. TCRdb assigned the V and J calls; the authors' analysis was not used. The sample's table lists a count of about 130,000 distinct CDR3 sequences. 0.41% of the sample is held by the ten biggest clonotypes.

The chain is encoded by TRBV7-8 joined to TRBJ2-1; TCRdb picks TRBD2, but there is no DNA to check that call. This sequence originates from a human donor in good health. Some clones in this sample may be carry-over from other donors' samples. The sequencing sample was made of naive CXCR3+ CD8+ T cells from blood. This sample's cell subset or site label indicates: CD45RO-CCR7+CD27+CD95- naive CD8+ T cells expressing CXCR3 (TNR3+). The CDR3 region reads CASSLASGRAYNEQFF.